This section outlines one TCR beta chain sequence together with its context. Antigen: not known. These data belong to a study of OX40 agonist ivuxolimab in advanced cancers. Study in general: At 0.01 to 10 mg/kg, ivuxolimab was administered intravenously to patients every 2 weeks.

Here immunoSEQ multiplex PCR was the method, and the copy in TCRdb shows in-frame clones only, minus some. The data show around 73,000 clones, approximately 90% seen once. In germline, CDR1 is SGDLS, CDR2 YYNGEE. V shed 3 bases and J shed 9 bases, with 8 bases lying between them. CDR3 length: 11 residues. Notes on the study in general: Near-lowest levels of clonal expansion characterized partial responders at 0.1-3.0 mg/kg.

The chain has TRBV9 and TRBJ2-3, with no clear D. The sequence was obtained from an adult with an advanced solid tumor such as melanoma, head and neck, liver or kidney cancer. Sequencing used CD4+ or CD8+ T cells sorted from blood, obtained in a trial of the OX40 agonist ivuxolimab. The CDR3: CASSDIETQYF. The CDR3 DNA follows: TGTGCCAGCAGCGATATAGAGACGCAGTATTTT.